The 14 T cell receptor beta chains reported below all come from one sample, sequenced in a study of blood T cells in healthy people across ages. Combining a sample-barcoded 5' primer with a J-beta primer mix, a second PCR ran for roughly 7 to 12 cycles. Each CDR3 protein is one row after TCRdb ran MiXCR on the 5' RACE reads. The profile shows some 850,000 distinct CDR3 sequences, 20% to 30% of them singletons. The same sample was also used in a study of T cells of mothers and their children.

The sample consisted of blood. These receptors all come from a boy younger than 18 in good health.

This clonotype has a handful of counts. CDR3: CSVSQNQRLAGQQETQYF. CDR3 nucleotides: TGCAGCGTCTCACAAAACCAAAGACTAGCGGGGCAACAAGAGACCCAGTACTTC. The gene calls are TRBV29-1 and TRBJ2-5, with 11 bases identical to TRBD2. The CDR3 contains 18 residues. V trimming: 6 bases; J trimming: 2 bases; junction bases outside the gene matches: 17. The germline V gene encodes CDR1 SQVTM and CDR2 ANQGSEA.

V and J are TRBV10-2 and TRBJ2-1, with 9 positions matching TRBD2. Losses at the gene ends were 6 bases for V and 8 bases for J; bases not matched to a gene: 14. The CDR3 spans 16 residues. Germline V gene sequence: CDR1 WSHSY, CDR2 SAAADI. CDR3 coding DNA: TGCGCCAGCAGGACCTCTCCAGCGGGGGGCAAGGATGAGCAGTTCTTC. This codes for CASRTSPAGGKDEQFF.

This clonotype occurred a few times. In DNA form, the CDR3 reads TGCAGCGCAGCTAGCGTCCCCAGGTACGAGCAGTACTTC. Its protein is CSAASVPRYEQYF. The chain links TRBV29-1 to TRBJ2-7; tentatively, D is TRBD2 (6 bases). Germline CDR1 SQVTM, CDR2 ANQGSEA. Trimming removed 7 bases at V and 4 bases at J, with 17 bases between. The CDR3 loop spans 13 amino acids.

The chain is built from TRBV5-1 and TRBJ2-5; no definite D call. CDR3 length: 12 residues. V lost 5 bases and J lost 1, with 6 bases in between. Per germline, CDR1 SGHRS and CDR2 YFSETQ. The CDR3 spells CASRWTQETQYF. The CDR3 nucleotides are TGCGCCAGCAGGTGGACCCAAGAGACCCAGTACTTC.

V usage is TRBV28 and J usage is TRBJ2-1, with 10 bases identical to TRBD2. J gave up 0 bases and V 5 bases, and 16 bases lay outside the gene matches. Looked up from germline, CDR1 is MDHEN and CDR2 is SYDVKM. This CDR3 contains 20 residues. The CDR3 sequence is CASSPEELAGIKRSYNEQFF. The CDR3, as DNA: TGTGCCAGCAGTCCCGAGGAACTAGCGGGGATTAAACGCTCCTACAATGAGCAGTTCTTC.

The rearrangement uses TRBV3-1 and TRBJ1-2; D not certain. The ends were cut back, 2 bases at V and 8 bases at J, with 12 bases in the middle. Germline V lookup: CDR1 LGHDT, CDR2 YNNKEL (reference sequence). The CDR3 sequence is 13 residues long. In DNA form, the CDR3 reads TGTGCCAGCAGCCAATCGGAATTTCCGGGCTACACCTTC. Residues: CASSQSEFPGYTF.

The table lists this clonotype with a few counts. The chain combines TRBV28 with TRBJ2-5; 9 nucleotides line up with TRBD2. The DNA end is more similar to TRBJ2-7, so the J call may be wrong. Germline CDR1 is MDHEN and CDR2 is SYDVKM. This CDR3 has 15 residues. DNA of the CDR3: TGTGCCAGCAGATCCAGCGGGGGGCCGTCCTACGAGCAGTACTTC. Protein: CASRSSGGPSYEQYF.

J is TRBJ2-6 and V is TRBV10-3; 10 bases agree with TRBD1. V was clipped by 2 bases and J by 0 bases; unmatched bases: 7. Germline-derived CDR1 and CDR2 are ENHRY and SYGVKD. This CDR3 is 19 amino acids long. In DNA form, the CDR3 reads TGTGCCATCAGTGAGGTACCGGGACAGGGGCCCTCTGGGGCCAACGTCCTGACTTTC. Translated: CAISEVPGQGPSGANVLTF.

V usage is TRBV10-2 and J usage is TRBJ2-5, with D unresolved. Trimming cost V 6 bases and J 0 bases, with 11 bases left between them. CDR3 size: 14 residues. Germline assignment: CDR1 WSHSY and CDR2 SAAADI. The CDR3 DNA sequence: TGCGCCAGCAGGGAGCCGTACAACCAAGAGACCCAGTACTTC. This codes for CASREPYNQETQYF.

The chain is built from TRBV20-1 and TRBJ2-3; D gene ambiguous. Trimming removed 1 base at V and 8 bases at J, with 16 bases between. The CDR3 sequence is 14 residues long. From germline, CDR1 is DFQATT and CDR2 SNEGSKA (reference sequence). This CDR3 reads CSARAGLSLGTQYF. As DNA, the CDR3 is TGCAGTGCTAGAGCGGGTCTATCCTTGGGTACGCAGTATTTT.

The rearrangement uses TRBV12-3 or TRBV12-4 and TRBJ2-3; TRBD2 agrees at 7 bases. After removal of 7 bases from V and 1 base from J, the junction contained 8 bases not matched to a gene. CDR3 length: 15 amino acids. CDR3 region: CASNLRGEGTDTQYF. In DNA, the CDR3 is TGTGCCAGCAACCTCCGGGGGGAGGGCACAGATACGCAGTATTTT.

The rearrangement links TRBV12-3 or TRBV12-4 to TRBJ2-1; no firm D call. CDR3 length equals 14 residues. V lost 6 bases to trimming and J lost 1 base, with 10 bases between them. The CDR3 bases are TGTGCCAGCAGCCCTGACCCTTCCTACAATGAGCAGTTCTTC. Encoded protein: CASSPDPSYNEQFF.

The chain links TRBV5-1 to TRBJ2-1, with a tentative D call TRBD2 (6 bases). The V end was cut by 6 bases, the J end by 8 bases, with 21 bases between. CDR3 length: 15 residues. CDR1 and CDR2 from the germline V gene are SGHRS and YFSETQ. The CDR3 DNA reads TGCGCCAGCAACTTAGGGCGGGGCCCCGGGGATGAGCAGTTCTTC. It codes for CASNLGRGPGDEQFF.

A word on this clonotype: The junction departs from germline at one end; a sequencing error may be responsible. The chain carries TRBV6-4 and TRBJ2-1, with D tentatively TRBD2 (7 bases). Germline V lookup: CDR1 MRHNA, CDR2 SNTAGT. This CDR3 spans 15 amino acids. The CDR3 nucleotides are TGTGCCAGCACCATCATGGGGGGGGCCTACAATCAGCAGTTCTTC. Its translation is CASTIMGGAYNQQFF.